This is a list of T cell receptor beta chains from one sample in a study of blood T cell repertoires in COVID-19. This table comes from immunoSEQ multiplex PCR, and its TCRdb copy is limited to in-frame clones, with some not included. Of about 250,000 clones in the sample, 88% were seen once. Specimen: PBMCs or T cells enriched from blood (not recorded which). The receptors were gathered from a woman between 50 and 59 years old who had recovered from COVID-19. CDR3s include the opening cysteine and the closing phenylalanine or tryptophan. D genes are given only for firm matches. The size field is filled for only some rows; it gives once, few, many or a size class.

v_call: TRBV13
clone_size: NA
j_call: TRBJ2-5
d_call: TRBD1
cdr3_nt: TGTGCCAGCAGCTTGGGACAGGGGTATATGGAGACCCAGTACTTC
cdr3_aa: CASSLGQGYMETQYF

v_call: TRBV7-2
clone_size: NA
j_call: TRBJ2-5
d_call: TRBD2
cdr3_nt: TGTGCCAGCAGCTCCTCTAGACTAGCGGGAGGGAGCGTAGAGACCCAGTACTTC
cdr3_aa: CASSSSRLAGGSVETQYF

v_call: TRBV19
clone_size: few
j_call: TRBJ2-7
d_call: NA
cdr3_nt: TGTGCCGGAACATCTAAATCAAGGACACCCAACAACTACGAGCAGTACTTC
cdr3_aa: CAGTSKSRTPNNYEQYF

v_call: TRBV5-1
clone_size: once
j_call: TRBJ2-2
d_call: TRBD2
cdr3_nt: TGCGCCAGCAGCTTAATACCGGGACTAGCTGCCGGGGAGCTGTTTTTT
cdr3_aa: CASSLIPGLAAGELFF

v_call: TRBV19
clone_size: NA
j_call: TRBJ2-1
d_call: TRBD1
cdr3_nt: TGTGCCAGTAGTAACGACAGGGGGCGGAATGAGCAGTTCTTC
cdr3_aa: CASSNDRGRNEQFF

v_call: TRBV15
clone_size: NA
j_call: TRBJ1-1
d_call: NA
cdr3_nt: TGTGCCACCAGCAGAGATCCGGCAGGGGACACTGAAGCTTTCTTT
cdr3_aa: CATSRDPAGDTEAFF

v_call: TRBV27
clone_size: NA
j_call: TRBJ2-4
d_call: NA
cdr3_nt: TGTGCCAGCAGCTACCTGGATGGAGGGACCCACGCTTCCAAAAACATTCAGTACTTC
cdr3_aa: CASSYLDGGTHASKNIQYF

v_call: TRBV19
clone_size: NA
j_call: TRBJ1-2
d_call: NA
cdr3_nt: TGTGCCAGTAGTAGGAGTCGGAACGGCTATAACTATGGCTACACCTTC
cdr3_aa: CASSRSRNGYNYGYTF

v_call: TRBV7-8
clone_size: NA
j_call: TRBJ2-3
d_call: NA
cdr3_nt: TGTGCCAGCAGCCCCTTGGAGGATATTGGCACAGATACGCAGTATTTT
cdr3_aa: CASSPLEDIGTDTQYF

v_call: TRBV13
clone_size: NA
j_call: TRBJ1-1
d_call: NA
cdr3_nt: TGTGCCAGCACTCTAACGGGAGGGATGAACACTGAAGCTTTCTTT
cdr3_aa: CASTLTGGMNTEAFF

v_call: TRBV19
clone_size: NA
j_call: TRBJ2-7
d_call: TRBD2
cdr3_nt: TGTGCCAGTACTCGGACTAGCGGGCCCTACGAGCAGTACTTC
cdr3_aa: CASTRTSGPYEQYF

v_call: TRBV27
clone_size: NA
j_call: TRBJ2-7
d_call: NA
cdr3_nt: TGTGCCAGCAGTTTACAGGGAGGCGAGCAGTACTTC
cdr3_aa: CASSLQGGEQYF

v_call: TRBV19
clone_size: NA
j_call: TRBJ2-1
d_call: NA
cdr3_nt: TGTGCCAGTAGTGCCTTAGCCGATGAGCAGTTCTTC
cdr3_aa: CASSALADEQFF

v_call: TRBV7-9
clone_size: NA
j_call: TRBJ1-4
d_call: NA
cdr3_nt: TGTGCCAGTGGCGTACGGGGAGGGGAAAAACTGTTTTTT
cdr3_aa: CASGVRGGEKLFF

v_call: TRBV5-1
clone_size: NA
j_call: TRBJ2-2
d_call: NA
cdr3_nt: TGCGCCAGCAGCTTGATTGCGGGATTCGCCGGGGAGCTGTTTTTT
cdr3_aa: CASSLIAGFAGELFF

v_call: TRBV9
clone_size: once
j_call: TRBJ1-2
d_call: NA
cdr3_nt: TGTGCCAGCAGCGCTGGCGGGATAACTAACTATGGCTACACCTTC
cdr3_aa: CASSAGGITNYGYTF

v_call: TRBV13
clone_size: NA
j_call: TRBJ1-5
d_call: NA
cdr3_nt: TGTGCCAGCAGCTTTAGCGGTAGCAATCAGCCCCAGCATTTT
cdr3_aa: CASSFSGSNQPQHF

v_call: TRBV28
clone_size: NA
j_call: TRBJ2-7
d_call: NA
cdr3_nt: TGTGCCAGCAGTACTCCAGCACGGCTAGACTACGAGCAGTACTTC
cdr3_aa: CASSTPARLDYEQYF

v_call: TRBV28
clone_size: NA
j_call: TRBJ2-1
d_call: TRBD1
cdr3_nt: TGTGCCAGCAGTTCCTCCGGGACAGCCGCCTACAATGAGCAGTTCTTC
cdr3_aa: CASSSSGTAAYNEQFF

v_call: TRBV19
clone_size: NA
j_call: TRBJ1-1
d_call: NA
cdr3_nt: TGTGCCAGTAGTATTGACGGCCGTGGAGGGAACACTGAAGCTTTCTTT
cdr3_aa: CASSIDGRGGNTEAFF

v_call: TRBV9
clone_size: NA
j_call: TRBJ2-1
d_call: TRBD2
cdr3_nt: TGTGCCAGCAGCGTAGTAGCTAGCGGGGCCTACAATGAGCAGTTCTTC
cdr3_aa: CASSVVASGAYNEQFF

v_call: TRBV7-2
clone_size: NA
j_call: TRBJ2-3
d_call: TRBD2
cdr3_nt: TGTGCCAGCAGCCAACGGGGACTAGCGGGAGAAACAGATACGCAGTATTTT
cdr3_aa: CASSQRGLAGETDTQYF

v_call: TRBV6-5
clone_size: NA
j_call: TRBJ1-3
d_call: NA
cdr3_nt: TGTGCCAGCAGTTTTGGAGGCTCTGGAAACACCATATATTTT
cdr3_aa: CASSFGGSGNTIYF

v_call: TRBV28
clone_size: NA
j_call: TRBJ2-6
d_call: NA
cdr3_nt: TGTGCCAGCAGTTTAAGAACACCGACGGGAGGGGCCAACGTCCTGACTTTC
cdr3_aa: CASSLRTPTGGANVLTF

v_call: TRBV5-4
clone_size: NA
j_call: TRBJ1-6
d_call: TRBD1
cdr3_nt: TGTGCCAGCAGCTTACGGGACAGGGACTCACCCCTCCACTTT
cdr3_aa: CASSLRDRDSPLHF

v_call: TRBV2
clone_size: NA
j_call: TRBJ1-6
d_call: TRBD1
cdr3_nt: TGTGCCACCGGAGGAAACAGGGGAAATTCACCCCTCCACTTT
cdr3_aa: CATGGNRGNSPLHF

v_call: TRBV20-1
clone_size: once
j_call: TRBJ1-2
d_call: NA
cdr3_nt: TGCAGTGCAAAGCAGCGGTATGGCTACACCTTC
cdr3_aa: CSAKQRYGYTF

v_call: TRBV4-2
clone_size: NA
j_call: TRBJ1-5
d_call: NA
cdr3_nt: TGTGCCAGCAGCCAATCTGTAGGAGATCAGCCCCAGCATTTT
cdr3_aa: CASSQSVGDQPQHF

v_call: TRBV6-5
clone_size: NA
j_call: TRBJ1-5
d_call: NA
cdr3_nt: TGTGCCAGCAGTTACTCGCGGGGCAATCAGCCCCAGCATTTT
cdr3_aa: CASSYSRGNQPQHF

v_call: TRBV19
clone_size: NA
j_call: TRBJ2-3
d_call: NA
cdr3_nt: TGTGCCAGTAGCGAGGGTTATACGCAGTATTTT
cdr3_aa: CASSEGYTQYF

v_call: TRBV4-1
clone_size: NA
j_call: TRBJ2-2
d_call: TRBD2
cdr3_nt: TGCGCCAGCAGCCAAGTGGTGATCGGGCGGCGGGAGACCAACCCCGACACCGGGGAGCTGTTTTTT
cdr3_aa: CASSQVVIGRRETNPDTGELFF

v_call: TRBV18
clone_size: NA
j_call: TRBJ1-1
d_call: NA
cdr3_nt: TGTGCCAGCTCACTATCTCTACAGGTGAACACTGAAGCTTTCTTT
cdr3_aa: CASSLSLQVNTEAFF

v_call: TRBV27
clone_size: NA
j_call: TRBJ2-2
d_call: TRBD2
cdr3_nt: TGTGCCAGCAGTTTAGGGACTACCTCTGTCGGGGAGCTGTTTTTT
cdr3_aa: CASSLGTTSVGELFF

v_call: TRBV28
clone_size: NA
j_call: TRBJ1-1
d_call: NA
cdr3_nt: TGTGCCAGCAGTCCTTTGGGCCGCAAAGCTTTCTTT
cdr3_aa: CASSPLGRKAFF

v_call: TRBV3-1/TRBV3-2
clone_size: once
j_call: TRBJ1-4
d_call: NA
cdr3_nt: TGTGCCAGCAGCCAAGGAACAGGCAATGAAAAACTGTTTTTT
cdr3_aa: CASSQGTGNEKLFF

v_call: TRBV18
clone_size: NA
j_call: TRBJ2-1
d_call: TRBD1
cdr3_nt: TGTGCCAGCTCACAGGGGAAGGGGGCGGCCGATGAGCAGTTCTTC
cdr3_aa: CASSQGKGAADEQFF

v_call: TRBV3-1/TRBV3-2
clone_size: NA
j_call: TRBJ1-1
d_call: NA
cdr3_nt: TGTGCCAGCAGCCAATGGGGGGGCACTGAAGCTTTCTTT
cdr3_aa: CASSQWGGTEAFF

v_call: TRBV6-1
clone_size: few
j_call: TRBJ1-1
d_call: NA
cdr3_nt: TGTGCCAGCAGTGAAGCGGGAACAGGGTTTCGAGCTTTCTTT
cdr3_aa: CASSEAGTGFRAFF

v_call: TRBV11-2
clone_size: NA
j_call: TRBJ2-1
d_call: TRBD2
cdr3_nt: TGTGCCAGCAGCCGAACCCCAATAGGTAGCGGGAGAGTCAATGAGCAGTTCTTC
cdr3_aa: CASSRTPIGSGRVNEQFF

v_call: TRBV28
clone_size: NA
j_call: TRBJ1-5
d_call: TRBD1
cdr3_nt: TGTGCCTCGATTACAGGGGCTGGTCAGCCCCAGCATTTT
cdr3_aa: CASITGAGQPQHF

v_call: TRBV10-1
clone_size: few
j_call: TRBJ1-2
d_call: NA
cdr3_nt: TGCGCCAGCAGTGAAACAGGGTTCGATGGCTACACCTTC
cdr3_aa: CASSETGFDGYTF

v_call: TRBV29-1
clone_size: once
j_call: TRBJ1-5
d_call: NA
cdr3_nt: TGCAGCGTTTCGGTTGGGGCAGGGAGCAATCAGCCCCAGCATTTT
cdr3_aa: CSVSVGAGSNQPQHF

v_call: TRBV18
clone_size: NA
j_call: TRBJ1-2
d_call: NA
cdr3_nt: TGTGCCAGCGCCATCTACGGGGGGGACTACACCTTC
cdr3_aa: CASAIYGGDYTF